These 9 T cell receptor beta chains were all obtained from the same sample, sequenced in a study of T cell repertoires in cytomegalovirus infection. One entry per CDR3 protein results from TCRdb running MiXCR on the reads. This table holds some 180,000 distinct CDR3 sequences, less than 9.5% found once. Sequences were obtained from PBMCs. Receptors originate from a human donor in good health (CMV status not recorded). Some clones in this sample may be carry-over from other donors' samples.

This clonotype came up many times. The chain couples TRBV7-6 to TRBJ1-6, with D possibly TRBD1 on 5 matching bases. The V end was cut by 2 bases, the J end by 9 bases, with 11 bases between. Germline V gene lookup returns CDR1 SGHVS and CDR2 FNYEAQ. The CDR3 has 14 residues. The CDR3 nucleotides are TGTGCCAGCAGCTTACAGGGTCCTGCTTCACCCCTCCACTTT. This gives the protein CASSLQGPASPLHF.

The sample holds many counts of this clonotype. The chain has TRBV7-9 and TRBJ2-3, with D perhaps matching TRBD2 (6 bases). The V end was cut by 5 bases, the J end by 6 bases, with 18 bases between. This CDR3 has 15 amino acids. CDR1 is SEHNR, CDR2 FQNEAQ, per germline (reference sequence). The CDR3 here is CASSLWTGEADTQYF. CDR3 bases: TGTGCCAGCAGCCTTTGGACGGGGGAGGCCGATACGCAGTATTTT. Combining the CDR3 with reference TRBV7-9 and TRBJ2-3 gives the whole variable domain DTGVSQNPRHKITKRGQNVTFRCDPISEHNRLYWYRQTLGQGPEFLTYFQNEAQLEKSRLLSDRFSAERPKGSFSTLEIQRTEQGDSAMYLCASSLWTGEADTQYFGPGTRLTVL.

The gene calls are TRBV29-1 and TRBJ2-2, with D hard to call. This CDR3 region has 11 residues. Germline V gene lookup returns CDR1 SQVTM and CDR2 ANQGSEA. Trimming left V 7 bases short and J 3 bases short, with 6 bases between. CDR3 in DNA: TGCAGCGCAGCAGACACCGGGGAGCTGTTTTTT. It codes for CSAADTGELFF.

The CDR3 region has the DNA TGTGCCAGCACCCCCGGGACCTCTGGAAACACCATATATTTT. Its translation: CASTPGTSGNTIYF. The chain links TRBV6-6 to TRBJ1-3; D is possibly TRBD1 (5 bases). Germline assignment: CDR1 MNHNY and CDR2 SVGAGI (reference sequence). This CDR3 is 14 amino acids long. Trimming stripped 7 bases from V and 0 bases from J, with 10 bases between.

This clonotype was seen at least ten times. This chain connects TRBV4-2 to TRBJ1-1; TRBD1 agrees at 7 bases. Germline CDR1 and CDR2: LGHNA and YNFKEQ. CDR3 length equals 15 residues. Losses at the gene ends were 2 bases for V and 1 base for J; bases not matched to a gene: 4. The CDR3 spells CASSQTGEGNTEAFF. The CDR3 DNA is TGTGCCAGCAGCCAAACAGGGGAAGGGAACACTGAAGCTTTCTTT.

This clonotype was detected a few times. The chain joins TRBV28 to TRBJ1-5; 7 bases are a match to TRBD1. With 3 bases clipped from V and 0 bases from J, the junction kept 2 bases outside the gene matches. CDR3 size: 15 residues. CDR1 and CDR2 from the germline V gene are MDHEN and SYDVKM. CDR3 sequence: CASSLHRGSNQPQHF. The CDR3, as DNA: TGTGCCAGCAGTTTGCACAGGGGTAGCAATCAGCCCCAGCATTTT.

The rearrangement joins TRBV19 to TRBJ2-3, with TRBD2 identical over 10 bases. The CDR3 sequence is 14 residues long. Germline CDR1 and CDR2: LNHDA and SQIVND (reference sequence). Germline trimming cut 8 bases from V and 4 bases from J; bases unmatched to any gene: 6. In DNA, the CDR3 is TGTGCCAGTGACAGCGGGAGGGCCGCAGATACGCAGTATTTT. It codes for CASDSGRAADTQYF.

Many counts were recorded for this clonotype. The CDR3 is CASSPDIFYQPQHF. CDR3 in DNA: TGTGCCAGCAGTCCCGACATCTTTTATCAGCCCCAGCATTTT. The chain is built from TRBV6-2 or TRBV6-3 and TRBJ1-5; D call uncertain. Germline CDR1 is MNHEY and CDR2 is SVGEGT. The CDR3 is 14 amino acids. V was shortened by 5 bases and J by 5 bases, with 13 bases between the two germline ends.

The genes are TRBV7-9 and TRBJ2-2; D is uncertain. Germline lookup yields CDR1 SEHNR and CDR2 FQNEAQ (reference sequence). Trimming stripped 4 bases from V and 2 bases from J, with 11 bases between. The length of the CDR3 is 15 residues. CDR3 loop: CASSSTGPNTGELFF. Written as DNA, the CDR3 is TGTGCCAGCAGCTCAACCGGGCCAAACACCGGGGAGCTGTTTTTT.